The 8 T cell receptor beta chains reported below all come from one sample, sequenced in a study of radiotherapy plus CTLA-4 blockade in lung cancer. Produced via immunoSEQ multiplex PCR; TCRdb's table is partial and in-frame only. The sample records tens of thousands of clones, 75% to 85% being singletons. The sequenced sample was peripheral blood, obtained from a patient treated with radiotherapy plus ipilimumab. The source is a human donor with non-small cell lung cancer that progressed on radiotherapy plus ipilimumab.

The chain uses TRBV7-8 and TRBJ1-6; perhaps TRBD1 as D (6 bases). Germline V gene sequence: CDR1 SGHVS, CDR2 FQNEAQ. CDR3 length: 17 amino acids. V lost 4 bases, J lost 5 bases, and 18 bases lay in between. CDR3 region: CASSYKQGNPNNSPLHF. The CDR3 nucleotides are TGTGCCAGCAGCTATAAACAGGGAAATCCAAATAATTCACCCCTCCACTTT.

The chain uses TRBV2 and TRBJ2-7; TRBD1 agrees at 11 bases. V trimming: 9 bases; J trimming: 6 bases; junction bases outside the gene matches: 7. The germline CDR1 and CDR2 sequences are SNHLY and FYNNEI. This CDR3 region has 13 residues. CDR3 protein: CARTGTGGSEQYF. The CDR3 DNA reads TGTGCCAGAACCGGGACAGGGGGGTCCGAGCAGTACTTC. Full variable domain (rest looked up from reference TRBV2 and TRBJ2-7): EPEVTQTPSHQVTQMGQEVILRCVPISNHLYFYWYRQILGQKVEFLVSFYNNEISEKSEIFDDQFSVERPDGSNFTLKIRSTKLEDSAMYFCARTGTGGSEQYFGPGTRLTVT.

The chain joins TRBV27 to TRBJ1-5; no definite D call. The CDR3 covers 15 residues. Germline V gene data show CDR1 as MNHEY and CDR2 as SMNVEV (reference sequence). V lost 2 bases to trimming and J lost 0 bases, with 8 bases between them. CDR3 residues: CASSLAGVSNQPQHF. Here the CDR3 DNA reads TGTGCCAGCAGTTTAGCCGGGGTTAGCAATCAGCCCCAGCATTTT.

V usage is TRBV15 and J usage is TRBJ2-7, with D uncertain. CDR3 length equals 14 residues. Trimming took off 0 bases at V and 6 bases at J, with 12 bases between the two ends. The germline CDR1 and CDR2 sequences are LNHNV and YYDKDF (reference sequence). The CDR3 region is CATSRDIGRSEQYF. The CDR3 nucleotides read TGTGCCACCAGCAGAGATATAGGTAGAAGCGAGCAGTACTTC.

CDR3 DNA: TGTGCCAGCAGCGACTCCTACAATGAGCAGTTCTTC. This codes for CASSDSYNEQFF. This chain connects TRBV9 to TRBJ2-1, with D unclear. Germline V lookup: CDR1 SGDLS, CDR2 YYNGEE. V lost 3 bases, J lost 0 bases, and 1 base lay in between. The CDR3 contains 12 residues.

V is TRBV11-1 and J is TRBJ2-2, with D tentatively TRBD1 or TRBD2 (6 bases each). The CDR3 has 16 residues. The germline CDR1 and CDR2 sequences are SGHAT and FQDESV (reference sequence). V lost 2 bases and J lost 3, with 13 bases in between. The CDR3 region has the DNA TGTGCCAGCAGCTTATACGGGGGCGAGGACACCGGGGAGCTGTTTTTT. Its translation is CASSLYGGEDTGELFF.

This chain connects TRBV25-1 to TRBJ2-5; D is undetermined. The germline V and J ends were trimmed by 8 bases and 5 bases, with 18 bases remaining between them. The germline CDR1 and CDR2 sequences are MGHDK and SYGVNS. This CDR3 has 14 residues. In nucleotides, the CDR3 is TGTGCCAGCGCTCATGATGTCGTCCTGGAGACCCAGTACTTC. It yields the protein CASAHDVVLETQYF.

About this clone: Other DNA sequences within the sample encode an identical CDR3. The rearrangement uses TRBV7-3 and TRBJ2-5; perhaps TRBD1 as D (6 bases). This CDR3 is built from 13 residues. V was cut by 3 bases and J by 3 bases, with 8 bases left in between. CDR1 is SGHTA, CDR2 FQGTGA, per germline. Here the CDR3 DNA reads TGTGCCAGCAGCTTGCGGACAGAAGAGACCCAGTACTTC. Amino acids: CASSLRTEETQYF. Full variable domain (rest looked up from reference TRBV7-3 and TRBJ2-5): GAGVSQTPSNKVTEKGKYVELRCDPISGHTALYWYRQSLGQGPEFLIYFQGTGAADDSGLPNDRFFAVRPEGSVSTLKIQRTERGDSAVYLCASSLRTEETQYFGPGTRLLVL.